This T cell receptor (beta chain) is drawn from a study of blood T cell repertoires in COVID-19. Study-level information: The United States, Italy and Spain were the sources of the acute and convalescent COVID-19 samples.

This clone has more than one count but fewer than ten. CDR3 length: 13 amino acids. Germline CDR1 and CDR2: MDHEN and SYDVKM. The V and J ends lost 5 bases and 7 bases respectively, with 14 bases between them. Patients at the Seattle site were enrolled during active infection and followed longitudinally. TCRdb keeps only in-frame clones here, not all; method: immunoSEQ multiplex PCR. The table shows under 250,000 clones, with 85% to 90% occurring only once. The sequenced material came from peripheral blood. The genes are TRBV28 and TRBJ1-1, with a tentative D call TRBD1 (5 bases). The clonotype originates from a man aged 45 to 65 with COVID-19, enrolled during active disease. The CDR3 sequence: CASSGGGGLEAFF. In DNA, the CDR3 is TGTGCCAGCAGTGGGGGAGGAGGACTTGAAGCTTTCTTT.